This TCR beta chain was recorded in a study of response to subunit inactivated influenza vaccine. At least ten counts were recorded for this clonotype. TCRdb re-analysed the RT-PCR reads in MiXCR, keeping a single row per CDR3 protein. The profile covers about 190,000 distinct CDR3 sequences, with about 15% appearing a single time and about 25% taken by the ten largest. The receptor's source is a man over 45 who received an inactivated influenza vaccine. Sequences were derived from CD8+ T cells sorted from PBMCs, sampled about 5 days after vaccination.

This CDR3 is CASSLDRLSGNTIYF. CDR3 DNA sequence: TGTGCCAGCAGCTTAGACAGACTATCTGGAAACACCATATATTTT. This sequence joins TRBV7-2 and TRBJ1-3; the D is unclear. The V end lost 1 base, the J end lost 1 base, and 8 bases lay between the germline ends. The length of the CDR3 is 15 residues. Germline assignment: CDR1 SGHTA and CDR2 FQGNSA.